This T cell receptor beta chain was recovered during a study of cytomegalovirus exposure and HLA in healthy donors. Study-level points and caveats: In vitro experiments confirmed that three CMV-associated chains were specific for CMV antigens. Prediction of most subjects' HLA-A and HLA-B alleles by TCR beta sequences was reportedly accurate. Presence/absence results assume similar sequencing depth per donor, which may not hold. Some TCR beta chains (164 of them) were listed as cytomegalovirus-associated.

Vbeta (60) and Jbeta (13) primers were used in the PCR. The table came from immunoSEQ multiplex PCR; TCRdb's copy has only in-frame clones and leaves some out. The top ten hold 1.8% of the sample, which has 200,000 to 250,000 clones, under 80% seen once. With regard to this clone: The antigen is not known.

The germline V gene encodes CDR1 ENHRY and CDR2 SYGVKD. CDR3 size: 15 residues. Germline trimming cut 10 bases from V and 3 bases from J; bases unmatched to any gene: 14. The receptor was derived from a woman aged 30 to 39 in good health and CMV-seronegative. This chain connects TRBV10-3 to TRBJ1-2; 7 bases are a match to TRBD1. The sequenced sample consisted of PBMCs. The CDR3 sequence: CATGTGQNIDYGYTF. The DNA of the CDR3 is TGTGCCACAGGGACGGGACAGAACATTGACTATGGCTACACCTTC.